This entry concerns a single T cell receptor (beta chain). Its specificity is not known. The data are from a study of T cell responses to AZD1222 COVID-19 vaccine. Study-level findings and limits: Vaccine-related CD4 TCRs covered spike, predominating at 160-218 and 743-854. The donor group comprised mostly white British people and more females; the analysis possibly underestimated clonal diversity. Baseline seropositives among AZD1222 recipients totaled only 5 to 7.

The method was immunoSEQ multiplex PCR; TCRdb's version includes in-frame clones alone and lacks a portion of them. The profile covers roughly 93,000 clones, with roughly 90% appearing a single time and approximately 27% taken by the ten largest. Looked up from germline, CDR1 is SGHVS and CDR2 is FQNEAQ. V was shortened by 4 bases and J by 0 bases, with 12 bases between the two germline ends. This CDR3 contains 16 residues. The sequence was obtained from an adult in good health. The sample consisted of peripheral blood, taken on day 0 of AZD1222 vaccination. The rearrangement links TRBV7-8 to TRBJ1-4; a weak D match, TRBD1 (6 bases). DNA for the CDR3: TGTGCCAGCAGCTCTCCCGGGGGGCCAACTAATGAAAAACTGTTTTTT. Translated, it gives CASSSPGGPTNEKLFF.